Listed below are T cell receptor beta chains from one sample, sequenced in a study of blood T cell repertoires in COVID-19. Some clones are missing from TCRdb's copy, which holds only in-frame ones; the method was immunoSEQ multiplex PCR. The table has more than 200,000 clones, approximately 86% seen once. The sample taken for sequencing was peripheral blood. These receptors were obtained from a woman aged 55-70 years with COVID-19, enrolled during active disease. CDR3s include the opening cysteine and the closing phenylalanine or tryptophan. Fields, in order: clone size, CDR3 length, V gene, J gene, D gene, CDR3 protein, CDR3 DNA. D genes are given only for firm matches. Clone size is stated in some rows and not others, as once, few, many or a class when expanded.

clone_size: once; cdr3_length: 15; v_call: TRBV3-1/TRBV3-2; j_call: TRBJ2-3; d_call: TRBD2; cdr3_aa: CASSGAGGRAGTQYF; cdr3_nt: TGTGCCAGCAGCGGAGCGGGAGGCCGTGCGGGTACGCAGTATTTT
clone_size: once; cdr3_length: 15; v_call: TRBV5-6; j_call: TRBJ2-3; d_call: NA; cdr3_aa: CASSLVTVSTDTQYF; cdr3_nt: TGTGCCAGCAGCTTGGTTACAGTTAGCACAGATACGCAGTATTTT
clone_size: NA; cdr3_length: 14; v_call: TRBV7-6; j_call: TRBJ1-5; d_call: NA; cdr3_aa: CASSLGGLDQPQHF; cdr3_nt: TGTGCCAGCAGCTTAGGAGGGCTCGATCAGCCCCAGCATTTT
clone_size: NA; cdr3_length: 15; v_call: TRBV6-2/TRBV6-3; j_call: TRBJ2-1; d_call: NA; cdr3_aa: CASSYEGEPYNEQFF; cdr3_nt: TGTGCCAGCAGTTACGAGGGAGAGCCCTACAATGAGCAGTTCTTC
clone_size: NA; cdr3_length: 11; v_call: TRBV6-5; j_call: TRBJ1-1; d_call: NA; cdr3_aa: CASCLSTEAFF; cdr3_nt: TGTGCCAGCTGTTTATCCACTGAAGCTTTCTTT
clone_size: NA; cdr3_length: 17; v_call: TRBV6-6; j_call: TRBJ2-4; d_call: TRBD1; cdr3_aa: CASSHGLGQGKGGIQYF; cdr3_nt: TGTGCCAGCAGTCATGGATTGGGACAGGGGAAAGGGGGGATTCAGTACTTC
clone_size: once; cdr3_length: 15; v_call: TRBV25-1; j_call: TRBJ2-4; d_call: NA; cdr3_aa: CASSESGLALNIQYF; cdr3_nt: TGTGCCAGCAGTGAATCGGGTTTAGCTCTAAACATTCAGTACTTC
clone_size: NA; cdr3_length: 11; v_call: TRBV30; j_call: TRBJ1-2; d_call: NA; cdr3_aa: CAARRDYGYTF; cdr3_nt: TGTGCCGCCAGGAGGGACTATGGCTACACCTTC
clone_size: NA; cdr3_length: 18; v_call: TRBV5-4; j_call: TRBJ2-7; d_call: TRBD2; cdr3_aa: CASSLGGGLAAYSYEQYF; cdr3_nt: TGTGCCAGCAGCTTGGGGGGGGGACTAGCGGCTTACTCCTACGAGCAGTACTTC
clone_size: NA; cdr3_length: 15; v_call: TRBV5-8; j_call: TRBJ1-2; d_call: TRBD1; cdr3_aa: CASSPPGQGVYGYTF; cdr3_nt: TGTGCCAGCAGCCCACCCGGACAGGGCGTCTATGGCTACACCTTC
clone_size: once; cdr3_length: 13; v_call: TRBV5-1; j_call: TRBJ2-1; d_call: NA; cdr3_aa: CASSLGRRDHRFF; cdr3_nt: TGCGCCAGCAGCTTGGGTAGGCGGGACCATCGGTTCTTC
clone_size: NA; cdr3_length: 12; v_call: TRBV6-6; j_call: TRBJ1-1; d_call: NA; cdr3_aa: CASSRGGTGAFF; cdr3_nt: TGTGCCAGCAGCCGCGGGGGTACGGGGGCTTTCTTT
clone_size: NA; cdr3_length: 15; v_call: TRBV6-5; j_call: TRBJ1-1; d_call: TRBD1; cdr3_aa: CASSLSGTGNAEAFF; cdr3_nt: TGTGCCAGCAGTCTATCCGGGACAGGGAATGCTGAAGCTTTCTTT
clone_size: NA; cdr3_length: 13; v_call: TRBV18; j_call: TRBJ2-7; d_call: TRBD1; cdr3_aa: CASSHRDRVGQYF; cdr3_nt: TGTGCCAGCTCACACCGGGACAGGGTTGGGCAGTACTTC
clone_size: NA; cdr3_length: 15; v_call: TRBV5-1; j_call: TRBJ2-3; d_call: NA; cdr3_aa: CASSLSHSSTDTQYF; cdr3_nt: TGCGCCAGCAGCTTGAGCCATTCTAGCACAGATACGCAGTATTTT
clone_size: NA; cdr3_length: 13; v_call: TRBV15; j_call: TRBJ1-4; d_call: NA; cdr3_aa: CATSRGPSEKLFF; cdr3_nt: TGTGCCACCAGCAGGGGCCCCTCCGAAAAACTGTTTTTT
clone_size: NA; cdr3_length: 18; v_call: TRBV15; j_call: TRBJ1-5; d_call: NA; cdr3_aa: CATTNTRAEPYSNQPQHF; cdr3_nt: TGTGCCACTACGAACACGAGGGCGGAACCGTATAGCAATCAGCCCCAGCATTTT
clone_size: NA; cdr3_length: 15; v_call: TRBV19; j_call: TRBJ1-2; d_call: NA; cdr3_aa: CASSQPSRADYGYTF; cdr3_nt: TGTGCCAGTAGTCAACCGTCCAGGGCGGACTATGGCTACACCTTC
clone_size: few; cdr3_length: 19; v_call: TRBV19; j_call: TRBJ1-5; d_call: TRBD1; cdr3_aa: CASSIEGQGAIYSNQPQHF; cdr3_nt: TGTGCCAGTAGTATTGAGGGACAGGGGGCGATTTATAGCAATCAGCCCCAGCATTTT
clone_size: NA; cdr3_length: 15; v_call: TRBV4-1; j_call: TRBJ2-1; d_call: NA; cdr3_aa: CASSQDAGSYNEQFF; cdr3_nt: TGCGCCAGCAGCCAAGACGCGGGCTCCTACAATGAGCAGTTCTTC
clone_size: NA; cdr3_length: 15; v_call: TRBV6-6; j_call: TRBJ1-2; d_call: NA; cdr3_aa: CASSYRGTGLEGYTF; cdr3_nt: TGTGCCAGCAGTTACCGGGGGACGGGTTTGGAGGGCTACACCTTC
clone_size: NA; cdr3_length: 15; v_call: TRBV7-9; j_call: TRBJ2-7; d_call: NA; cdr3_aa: CASSPTGRSSYEQYF; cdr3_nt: TGTGCCAGCAGCCCAACAGGGCGCAGCTCCTACGAGCAGTACTTC
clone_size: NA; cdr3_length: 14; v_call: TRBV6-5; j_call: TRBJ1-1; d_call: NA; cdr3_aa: CASSYQGGRTEAFF; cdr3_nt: TGTGCCAGCAGTTACCAAGGGGGTCGGACTGAAGCTTTCTTT
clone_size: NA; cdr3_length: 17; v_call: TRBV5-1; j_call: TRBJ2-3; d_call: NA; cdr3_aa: CASSSLGPNQRGDTQYF; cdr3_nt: TGCGCCAGCAGCTCGCTCGGGCCAAACCAGAGAGGGGATACGCAGTATTTT
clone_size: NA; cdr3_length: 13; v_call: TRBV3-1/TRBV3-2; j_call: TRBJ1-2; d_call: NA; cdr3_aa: CASSQSTSYGYTF; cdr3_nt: TGTGCCAGCAGCCAGAGCACGAGCTATGGCTACACCTTC
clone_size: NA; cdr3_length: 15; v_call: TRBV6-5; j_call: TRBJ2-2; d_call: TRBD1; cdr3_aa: CASSRGQANTGELFF; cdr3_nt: TGTGCCAGCAGTAGGGGACAGGCTAACACCGGGGAGCTGTTTTTT
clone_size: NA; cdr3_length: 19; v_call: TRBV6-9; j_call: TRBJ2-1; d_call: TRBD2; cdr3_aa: CASSLPGLAGVIPYNEQFF; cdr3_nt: TGTGCCAGCAGCCTCCCGGGACTAGCGGGAGTAATCCCCTACAATGAGCAGTTCTTC
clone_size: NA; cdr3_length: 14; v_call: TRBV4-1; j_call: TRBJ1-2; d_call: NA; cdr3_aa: CASSHPGSNYGYTF; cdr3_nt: TGCGCCAGCAGCCATCCAGGCTCTAACTATGGCTACACCTTC
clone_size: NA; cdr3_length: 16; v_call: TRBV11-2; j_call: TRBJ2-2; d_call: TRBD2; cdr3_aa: CASSLASGRGAGELFF; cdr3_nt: TGTGCCAGCAGCTTAGCTAGCGGGAGAGGGGCCGGGGAGCTGTTTTTT
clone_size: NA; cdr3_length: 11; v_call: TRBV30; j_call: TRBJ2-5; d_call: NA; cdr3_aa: CAWSRQETQYF; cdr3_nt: TGTGCCTGGAGTCGGCAAGAGACCCAGTACTTC
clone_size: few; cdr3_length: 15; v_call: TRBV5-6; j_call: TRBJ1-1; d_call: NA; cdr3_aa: CASSLPATENTEAFF; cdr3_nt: TGTGCCAGCAGCTTACCCGCTACAGAGAACACTGAAGCTTTCTTT
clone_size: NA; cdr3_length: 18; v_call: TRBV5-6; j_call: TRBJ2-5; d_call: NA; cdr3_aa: CASSLAPVLGGLEETQYF; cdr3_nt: TGTGCCAGCAGCTTGGCCCCGGTCTTAGGAGGCCTAGAAGAGACCCAGTACTTC
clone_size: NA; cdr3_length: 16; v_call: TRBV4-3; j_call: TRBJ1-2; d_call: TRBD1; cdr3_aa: CASSQERHRGYYGYTF; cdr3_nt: TGCGCCAGCAGCCAAGAGCGTCACAGGGGATACTATGGCTACACCTTC
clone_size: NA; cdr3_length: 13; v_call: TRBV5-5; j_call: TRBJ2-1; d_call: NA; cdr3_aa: CASSTARSNEQFF; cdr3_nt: TGTGCCAGCAGCACCGCCCGCAGCAATGAGCAGTTCTTC
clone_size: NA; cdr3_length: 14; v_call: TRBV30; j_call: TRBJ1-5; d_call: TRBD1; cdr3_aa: CAWSPTGGASPQHF; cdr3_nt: TGTGCCTGGAGTCCGACAGGGGGCGCATCGCCCCAGCATTTT
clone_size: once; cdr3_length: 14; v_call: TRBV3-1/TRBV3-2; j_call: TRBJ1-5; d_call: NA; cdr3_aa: CASSQRDREQPQHF; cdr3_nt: TGTGCCAGCAGCCAGAGGGATAGAGAGCAGCCCCAGCATTTT
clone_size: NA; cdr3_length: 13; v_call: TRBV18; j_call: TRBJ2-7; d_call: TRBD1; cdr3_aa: CASSPGRGLEQYF; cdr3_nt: TGTGCCAGCTCACCAGGCAGGGGGCTCGAGCAGTACTTC
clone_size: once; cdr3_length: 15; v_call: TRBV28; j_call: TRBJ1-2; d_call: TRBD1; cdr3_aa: CASNTLDRGLGGYTF; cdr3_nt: TGTGCCAGCAATACCCTGGACAGGGGGCTTGGTGGCTACACCTTC
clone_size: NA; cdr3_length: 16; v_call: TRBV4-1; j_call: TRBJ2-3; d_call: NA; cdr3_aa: CASSQGAVLRTDTQYF; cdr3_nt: TGCGCCAGCAGCCAAGGCGCGGTACTCCGAACAGATACGCAGTATTTT
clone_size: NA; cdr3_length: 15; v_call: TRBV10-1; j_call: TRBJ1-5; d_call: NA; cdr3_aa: CASDPFRGRVQPQHF; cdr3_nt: TGCGCCAGCGACCCCTTTAGGGGGAGAGTGCAGCCCCAGCATTTT
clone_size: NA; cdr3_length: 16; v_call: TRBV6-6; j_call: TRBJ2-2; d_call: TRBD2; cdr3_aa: CASSYSTSGRAGELFF; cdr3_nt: TGTGCCAGCAGTTACTCGACTAGCGGGAGAGCCGGGGAGCTGTTTTTT
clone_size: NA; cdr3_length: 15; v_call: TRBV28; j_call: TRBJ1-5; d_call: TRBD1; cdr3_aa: CASSSTTGPNQPQHF; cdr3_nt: TGTGCCAGCAGTTCCACGACAGGGCCGAATCAGCCCCAGCATTTT
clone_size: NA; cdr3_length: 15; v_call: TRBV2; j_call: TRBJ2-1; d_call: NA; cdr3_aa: CASSGRGLTYNEQFF; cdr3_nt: TGTGCCAGCAGTGGAAGGGGACTGACTTACAATGAGCAGTTCTTC
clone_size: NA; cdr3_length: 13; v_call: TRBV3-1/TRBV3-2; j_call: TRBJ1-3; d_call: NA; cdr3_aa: CASSTYRENTIYF; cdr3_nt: TGTGCCAGCAGCACCTACCGGGAAAACACCATATATTTT
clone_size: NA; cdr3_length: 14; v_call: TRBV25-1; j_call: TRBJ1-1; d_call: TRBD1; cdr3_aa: CASSGMGQGAEAFF; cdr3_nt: TGTGCCAGCAGTGGGATGGGACAGGGGGCGGAAGCTTTCTTT
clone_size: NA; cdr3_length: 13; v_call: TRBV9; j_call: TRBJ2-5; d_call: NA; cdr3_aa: CASSVVGQGTQYF; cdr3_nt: TGTGCCAGCAGCGTAGTTGGACAAGGGACCCAGTACTTC
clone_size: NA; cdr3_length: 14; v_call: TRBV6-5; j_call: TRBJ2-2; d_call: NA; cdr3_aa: CASGQGLSTGELFF; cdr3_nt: TGTGCCAGCGGGCAGGGTCTTAGCACCGGGGAGCTGTTTTTT
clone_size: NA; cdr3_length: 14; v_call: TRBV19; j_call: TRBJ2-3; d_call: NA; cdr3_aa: CASRERSSTDTQYF; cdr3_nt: TGTGCCAGCCGGGAGCGGAGTAGCACAGATACGCAGTATTTT
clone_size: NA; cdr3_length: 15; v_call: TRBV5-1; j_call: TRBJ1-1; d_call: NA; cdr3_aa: CASALLAVGNTEAFF; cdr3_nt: TGCGCCAGCGCGCTCCTTGCGGTAGGGAACACTGAAGCTTTCTTT
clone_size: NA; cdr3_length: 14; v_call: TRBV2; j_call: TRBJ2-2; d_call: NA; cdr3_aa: CASSVRANTGELFF; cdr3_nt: TGTGCCAGCAGTGTGAGGGCGAACACCGGGGAGCTGTTTTTT
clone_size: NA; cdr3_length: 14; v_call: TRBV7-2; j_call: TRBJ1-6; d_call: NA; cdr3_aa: CASSLRHYNSPLHF; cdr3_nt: TGTGCCAGCAGCTTAAGACACTATAATTCACCCCTCCACTTT
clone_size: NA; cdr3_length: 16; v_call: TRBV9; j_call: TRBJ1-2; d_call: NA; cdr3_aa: CASSVSPGNSLYGYTF; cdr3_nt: TGTGCCAGCAGCGTCTCCCCCGGGAATTCTCTCTATGGCTACACCTTC